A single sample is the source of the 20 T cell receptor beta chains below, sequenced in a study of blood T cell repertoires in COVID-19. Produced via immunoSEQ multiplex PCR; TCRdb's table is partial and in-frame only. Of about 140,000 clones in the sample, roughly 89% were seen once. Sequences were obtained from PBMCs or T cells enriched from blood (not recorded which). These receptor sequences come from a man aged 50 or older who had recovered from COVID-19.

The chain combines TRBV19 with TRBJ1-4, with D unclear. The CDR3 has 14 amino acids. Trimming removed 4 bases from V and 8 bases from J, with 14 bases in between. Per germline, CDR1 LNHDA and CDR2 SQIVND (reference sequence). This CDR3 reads CASSSRVGSEKLFF. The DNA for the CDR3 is TGTGCCAGTAGTAGTAGGGTCGGGAGCGAAAAACTGTTTTTT.

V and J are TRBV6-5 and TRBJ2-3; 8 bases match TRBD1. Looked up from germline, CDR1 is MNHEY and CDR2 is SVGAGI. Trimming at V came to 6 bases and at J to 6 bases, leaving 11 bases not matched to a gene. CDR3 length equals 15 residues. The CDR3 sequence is CASRPGTGSWDTQYF. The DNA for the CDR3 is TGTGCCAGCAGACCCGGGACAGGTAGTTGGGATACGCAGTATTTT.

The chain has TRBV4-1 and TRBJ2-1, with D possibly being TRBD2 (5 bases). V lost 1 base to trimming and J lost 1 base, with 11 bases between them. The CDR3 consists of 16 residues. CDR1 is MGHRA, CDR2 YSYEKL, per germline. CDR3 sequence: CASSQGERGSYNEQFF. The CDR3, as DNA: TGCGCCAGCAGCCAAGGGGAACGGGGTTCCTACAATGAGCAGTTCTTC.

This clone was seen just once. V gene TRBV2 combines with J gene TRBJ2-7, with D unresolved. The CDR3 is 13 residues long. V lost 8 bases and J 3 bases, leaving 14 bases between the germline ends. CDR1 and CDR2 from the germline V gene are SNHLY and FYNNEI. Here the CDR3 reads CASQRNPSYEQYV. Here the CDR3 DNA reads TGTGCCAGCCAAAGGAATCCTAGCTACGAGCAGTACGTC.

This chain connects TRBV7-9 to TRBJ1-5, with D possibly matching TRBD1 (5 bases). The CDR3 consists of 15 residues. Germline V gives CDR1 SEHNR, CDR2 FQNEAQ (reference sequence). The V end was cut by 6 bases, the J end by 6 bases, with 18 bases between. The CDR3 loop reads CASSSSVGGSQPQHF. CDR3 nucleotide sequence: TGTGCCAGCAGTTCGTCCGTGGGGGGAAGTCAGCCCCAGCATTTT.

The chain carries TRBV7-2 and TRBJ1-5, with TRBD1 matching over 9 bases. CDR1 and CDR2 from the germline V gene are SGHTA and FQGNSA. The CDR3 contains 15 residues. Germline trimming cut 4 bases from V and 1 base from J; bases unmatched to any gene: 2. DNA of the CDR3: TGTGCCAGCAGCTACGGACAGGGGAGCAATCAGCCCCAGCATTTT. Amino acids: CASSYGQGSNQPQHF.

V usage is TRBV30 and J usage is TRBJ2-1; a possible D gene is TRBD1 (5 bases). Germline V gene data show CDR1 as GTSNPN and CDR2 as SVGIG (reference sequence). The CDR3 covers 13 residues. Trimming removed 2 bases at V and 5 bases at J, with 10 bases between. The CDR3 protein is CAWSIDRHNEQFF. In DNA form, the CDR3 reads TGTGCCTGGAGTATCGACAGACACAATGAGCAGTTCTTC.

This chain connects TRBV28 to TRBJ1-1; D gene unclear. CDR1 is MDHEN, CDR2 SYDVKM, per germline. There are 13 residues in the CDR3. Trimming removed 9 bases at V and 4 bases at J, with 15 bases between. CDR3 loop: CASRRTGSTEAFF. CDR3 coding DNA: TGTGCCAGTCGTAGGACGGGGAGCACTGAAGCTTTCTTT.

CDR3 sequence: CASSLEGRQTQYF. CDR3 DNA sequence: TGCGCCAGCAGCTTGGAAGGGAGACAGACCCAGTACTTC. The chain couples TRBV5-1 to TRBJ2-5; maybe TRBD2 (5 bases). V gave up 0 bases and J gave up 6 bases, with 9 bases separating them. The CDR3 runs 13 residues. Germline V CDR1 and CDR2: SGHRS, YFSETQ.

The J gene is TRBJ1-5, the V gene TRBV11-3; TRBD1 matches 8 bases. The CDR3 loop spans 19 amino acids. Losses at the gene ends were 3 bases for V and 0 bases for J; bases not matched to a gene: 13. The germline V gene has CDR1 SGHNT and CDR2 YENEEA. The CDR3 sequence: CASSFTSGQANYSNQPQHF. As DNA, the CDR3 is TGTGCCAGCAGCTTCACCTCGGGACAGGCTAATTATAGCAATCAGCCCCAGCATTTT.

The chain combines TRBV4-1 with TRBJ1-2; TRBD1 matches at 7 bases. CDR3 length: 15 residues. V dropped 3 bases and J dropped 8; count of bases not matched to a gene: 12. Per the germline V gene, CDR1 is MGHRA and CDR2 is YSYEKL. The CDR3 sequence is CASSQEGQSDWGYTF. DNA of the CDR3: TGCGCCAGCAGCCAGGAGGGACAGAGCGACTGGGGCTACACCTTC.

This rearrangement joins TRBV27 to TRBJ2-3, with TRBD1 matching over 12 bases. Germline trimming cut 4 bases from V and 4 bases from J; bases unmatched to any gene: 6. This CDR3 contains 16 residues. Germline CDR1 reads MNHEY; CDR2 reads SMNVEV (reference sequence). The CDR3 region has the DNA TGTGCCAGCAGTTCGCTGGGACAGGGGGCCTCAGATACGCAGTATTTT. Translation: CASSSLGQGASDTQYF.

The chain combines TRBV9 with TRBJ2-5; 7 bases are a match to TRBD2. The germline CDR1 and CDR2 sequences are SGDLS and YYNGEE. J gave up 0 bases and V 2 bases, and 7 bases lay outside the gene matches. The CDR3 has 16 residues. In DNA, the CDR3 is TGTGCCAGCAGCGTGCAAGCGGGGATATACCAAGAGACCCAGTACTTC. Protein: CASSVQAGIYQETQYF.

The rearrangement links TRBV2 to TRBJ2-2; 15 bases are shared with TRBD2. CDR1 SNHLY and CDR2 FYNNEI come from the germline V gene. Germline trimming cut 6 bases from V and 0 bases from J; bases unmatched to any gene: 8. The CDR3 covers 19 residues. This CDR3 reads CASSVGTSGRLSNTGELFF. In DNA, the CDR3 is TGTGCCAGCAGCGTAGGGACTAGCGGGAGGTTATCGAACACCGGGGAGCTGTTTTTT.

The CDR3 nucleotides read TGTGCCAGCAGGGCTGCCTGGGAGCTGTTTTTT. Its protein is CASRAAWELFF. This rearrangement joins TRBV28 to TRBJ2-2; D is uncertain. The CDR3 runs 11 residues. Looked up from germline, CDR1 is MDHEN and CDR2 is SYDVKM. Trimming removed 6 bases at V and 9 bases at J, with 8 bases between.

CDR3 nucleotide sequence: TGTGCCAGCAGCTTATACAAGGGGATTTATAGCAATCAGCCCCAGCATTTT. Translating gives CASSLYKGIYSNQPQHF. V usage is TRBV5-6 and J usage is TRBJ1-5, with a tentative D call TRBD1 (5 bases). The V end lost 2 bases, the J end lost 0 bases, and 15 bases lay between the germline ends. The CDR3 extends over 17 amino acids. Germline V gene data show CDR1 as SGHDT and CDR2 as YYEEEE.

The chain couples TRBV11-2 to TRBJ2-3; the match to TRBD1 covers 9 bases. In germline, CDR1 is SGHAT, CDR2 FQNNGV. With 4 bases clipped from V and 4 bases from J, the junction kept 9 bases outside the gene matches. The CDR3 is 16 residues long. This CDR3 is CASSSMDRGAADTQYF. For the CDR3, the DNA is TGTGCCAGCAGCTCGATGGACAGGGGAGCGGCAGATACGCAGTATTTT.

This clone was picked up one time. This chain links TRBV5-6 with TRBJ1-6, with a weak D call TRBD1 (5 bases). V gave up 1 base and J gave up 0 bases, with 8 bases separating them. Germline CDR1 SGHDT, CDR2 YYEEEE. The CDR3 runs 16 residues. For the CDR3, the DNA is TGTGCCAGCAGCTTGTACAGGAGCTCCTATAATTCACCCCTCCACTTT. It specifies CASSLYRSSYNSPLHF. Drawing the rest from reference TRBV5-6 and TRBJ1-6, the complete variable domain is DAGVTQSPTHLIKTRGQQVTLRCSPKSGHDTVSWYQQALGQGPQFIFQYYEEEERQRGNFPDRFSGHQFPNYSSELNVNALLLGDSALYLCASSLYRSSYNSPLHFGNGTRLTVT.

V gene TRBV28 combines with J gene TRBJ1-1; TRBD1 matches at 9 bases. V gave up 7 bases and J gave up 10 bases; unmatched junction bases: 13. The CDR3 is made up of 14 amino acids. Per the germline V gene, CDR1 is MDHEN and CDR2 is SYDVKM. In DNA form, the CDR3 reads TGTGCCAGCACCTTACCGGGACAGGGTAGAGGAGCTTTCTTT. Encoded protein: CASTLPGQGRGAFF.

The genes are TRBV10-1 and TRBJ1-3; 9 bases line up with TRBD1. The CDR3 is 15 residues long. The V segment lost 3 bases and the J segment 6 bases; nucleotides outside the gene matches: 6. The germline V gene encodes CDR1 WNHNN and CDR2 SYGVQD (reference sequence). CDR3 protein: CASSEHRQGENTIYF. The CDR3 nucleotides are TGCGCCAGCAGTGAACATAGACAGGGGGAAAACACCATATATTTT.